The rows below give T cell receptor beta chains drawn from one sample of a study of blood T cell repertoires in COVID-19. Libraries were prepared by immunoSEQ multiplex PCR; TCRdb keeps only in-frame clonotypes and omits some of them. The table records some 300,000 clones, 70% to 90% of them present only once. Sequenced input: PBMCs or T cells enriched from blood (not recorded which). The receptors originated from a woman aged 25-40 years who had recovered from COVID-19. Both conserved end residues are part of each CDR3. A row's size may be missing; if present it is once, few, many or a size class.

J gene	clone size	V gene	CDR3 protein
TRBJ2-2	.	TRBV19	CASSFRRGVNTGELFF
TRBJ1-1	.	TRBV9	CASSGGSWTGSTEAFF
TRBJ1-1	once	TRBV7-6	CASSPLSGTGGPEAFF
TRBJ2-1	.	TRBV14	CASSLRLTTYNEQFF
TRBJ1-5	.	TRBV6-1	CASSEMTGGINQPQHF
TRBJ2-7	.	TRBV29-1	CSVVFRQGAYEQYF
TRBJ2-1	.	TRBV5-1	CASSRDRGLAGGPSHEQFF
TRBJ2-2	.	TRBV30	CAWIGIGTSGSNTGELFF
TRBJ2-3	.	TRBV10-3	CATGTSGTDTQYF
TRBJ2-1	.	TRBV2	CASSPPGQIQNEQFF
TRBJ2-7	.	TRBV6-5	CASSYGQSDYEQYF